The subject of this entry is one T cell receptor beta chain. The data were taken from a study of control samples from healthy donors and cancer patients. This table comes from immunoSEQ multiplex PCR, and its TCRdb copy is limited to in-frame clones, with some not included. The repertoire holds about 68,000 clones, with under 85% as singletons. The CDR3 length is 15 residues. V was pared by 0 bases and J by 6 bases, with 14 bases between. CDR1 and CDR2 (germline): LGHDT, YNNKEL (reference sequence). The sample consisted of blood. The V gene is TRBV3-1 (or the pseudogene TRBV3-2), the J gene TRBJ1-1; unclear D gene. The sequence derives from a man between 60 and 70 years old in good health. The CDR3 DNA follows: TGTGCCAGCAGCCAAGATACGGCGGCGTCCCCTGAAGCTTTCTTT. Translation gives CASSQDTAASPEAFF.